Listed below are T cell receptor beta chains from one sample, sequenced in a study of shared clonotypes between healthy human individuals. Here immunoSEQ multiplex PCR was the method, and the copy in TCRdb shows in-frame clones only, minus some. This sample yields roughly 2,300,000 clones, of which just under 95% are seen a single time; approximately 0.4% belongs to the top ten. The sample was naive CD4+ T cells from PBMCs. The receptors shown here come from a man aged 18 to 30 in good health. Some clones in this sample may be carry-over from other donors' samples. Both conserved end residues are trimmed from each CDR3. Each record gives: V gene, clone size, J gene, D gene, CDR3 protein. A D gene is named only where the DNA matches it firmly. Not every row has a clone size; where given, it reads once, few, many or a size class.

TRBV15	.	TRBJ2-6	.	ATSASPGTTSSGANVLT
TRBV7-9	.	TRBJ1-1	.	ASSLVNGDTEAF
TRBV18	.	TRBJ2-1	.	ASLSDGGSSYNEQF
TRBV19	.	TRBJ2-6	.	ASSFPGANVLT
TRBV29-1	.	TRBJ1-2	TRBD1	SVRTGNGYT
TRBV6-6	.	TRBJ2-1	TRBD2	ASSYSYSGSIYEQF
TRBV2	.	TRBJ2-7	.	ASAWGEQY
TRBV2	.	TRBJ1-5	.	AGSRQFNQPQH
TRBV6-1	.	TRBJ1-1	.	ASRLLMNTEAF
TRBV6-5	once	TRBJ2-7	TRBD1	ASTNPGTGGSEQY
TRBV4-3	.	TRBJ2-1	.	ASSLRRGYNEQF
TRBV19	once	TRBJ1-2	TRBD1	ASSRRPGQTNYGYT
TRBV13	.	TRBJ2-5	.	ATSSGPQETQY
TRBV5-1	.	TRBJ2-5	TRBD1	ASSLAPPGQGGETQY
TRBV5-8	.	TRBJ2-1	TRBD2	ASSLYGTSGRSRNEQF
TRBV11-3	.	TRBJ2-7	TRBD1	ASSLGFGTGPVEQY
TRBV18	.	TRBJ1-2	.	ASSGSEHYGYT
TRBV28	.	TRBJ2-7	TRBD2	ASTPGGAGVSYEQY
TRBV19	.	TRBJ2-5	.	ASSILADGTQY
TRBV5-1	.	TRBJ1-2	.	ASSLAIGGADGYT
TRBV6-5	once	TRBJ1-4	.	ASSYKGGRDEKLF
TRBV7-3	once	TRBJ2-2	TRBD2	ATQAAGGNTGELF
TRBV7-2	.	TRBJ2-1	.	ASSQAGQVAYNEQF
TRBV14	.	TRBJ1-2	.	ASSPYDSYGYT
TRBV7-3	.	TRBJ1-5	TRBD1	ASGTDAANSNQPQH
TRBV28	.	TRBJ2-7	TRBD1	ASSFIPAGTGDEQY
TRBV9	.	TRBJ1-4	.	ASSAIGTSNEKLF
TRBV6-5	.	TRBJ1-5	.	ASSYAGVGEPQH
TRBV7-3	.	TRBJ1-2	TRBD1	ASSPAGTDYGYT
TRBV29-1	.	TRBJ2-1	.	SVEDGGREQF
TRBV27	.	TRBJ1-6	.	ASSPRQLYNSPLH
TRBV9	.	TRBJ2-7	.	ASSVAATSYEQY
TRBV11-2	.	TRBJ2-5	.	ASSLVRETQY
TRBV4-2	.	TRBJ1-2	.	ASSQDRDTVGGYT
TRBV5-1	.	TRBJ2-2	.	ASSFGQLNTGELF
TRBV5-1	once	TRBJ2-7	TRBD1	ASSPGTGGSYEQY
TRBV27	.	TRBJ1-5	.	ASSLFARGWLQPQH
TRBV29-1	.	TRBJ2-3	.	SVGVLIYSTDTQY
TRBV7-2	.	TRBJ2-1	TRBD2	ASSETSGRWNEQF
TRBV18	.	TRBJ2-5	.	ASSRTIAVQETQY
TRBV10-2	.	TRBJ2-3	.	ASSGNVDLDTQY
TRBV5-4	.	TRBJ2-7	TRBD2	ASSLGLAGEQY
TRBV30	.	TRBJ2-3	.	AWGNTDTQY
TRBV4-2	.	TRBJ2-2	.	ASSQEAVNTGELF
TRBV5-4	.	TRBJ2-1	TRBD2	ASSLGGGAGGSNEQF
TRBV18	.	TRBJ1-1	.	ASGGPKREAF
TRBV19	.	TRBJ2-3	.	ASSLQVTSTDTQY
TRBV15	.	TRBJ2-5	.	ATSRPTTGGRETQY
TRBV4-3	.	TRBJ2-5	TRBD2	ASSRNSGTQETQY
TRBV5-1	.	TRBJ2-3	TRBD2	ATSRGGGDTDTQY
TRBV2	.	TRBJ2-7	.	ASTNGESYEQY
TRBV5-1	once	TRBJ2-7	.	ASSYSDGIRTNYEQY
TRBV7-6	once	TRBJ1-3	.	ASSQVFSGNTIY
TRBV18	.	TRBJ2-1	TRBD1	ASSPFGTGNEQF